This TCR beta chain derives from a study of blood T cells in healthy people across ages. Drawing of peripheral blood yielded ten milliliters from each donor. Study outcomes and limitations: A strong correlation between TCR beta diversity and naive T cell percentage was seen. The fall in TCR beta diversity per million T cells was roughly linear with age.

A word on this clonotype: Its target is not known. At one end the junction does not follow the germline gene, possibly because of a read error.

Using a J-beta primer mix together with a sample-barcoded 5' primer, a second PCR was run for roughly 6 to 12 cycles. TCRdb analysed the 5' RACE reads with MiXCR anew, one entry per CDR3 protein. The sample holds roughly 500,000 distinct CDR3 sequences, about 25% seen once. The sequenced material came from blood. The clonotype was recovered from a woman in her 70s in good health.

The CDR3, as DNA: TGTGCCAGCAGTCACTCGGAAAAGGGAGCTTTCTTT. Protein: CASSHSEKGAFF. The chain is built from TRBV6-2 or TRBV6-3 and TRBJ1-1, with unresolved D. The CDR3 is 12 amino acids. Germline-derived CDR1 and CDR2 are MNHEY and SVGEGT.